This TCR beta chain comes out of a study of cytomegalovirus exposure and HLA in healthy donors. Findings and limits, study-wide: The authors later found TCR association rates varying by HLA locus, with DRB1 most and HLA-C fewest. Cytomegalovirus-associated status was assigned to some 160 TCR beta chains. In a later analysis, most CMV-associated TCR beta chains appeared HLA-restricted.

With regard to this clone: Antigen specificity is unknown.

Primers for the PCR totalled 60 Vbeta and 13 Jbeta. Produced via immunoSEQ multiplex PCR; TCRdb's table is partial and in-frame only. The sample has under 200,000 clones, about 75% seen once. CDR1 is MNHEY, CDR2 SVGAGI, per germline. The CDR3 contains 13 residues. Trimming removed 4 bases from V and 8 bases from J; junction bases left unmatched: 4. Material for sequencing was PBMCs. The rearrangement joins TRBV6-5 to TRBJ1-2, with TRBD1 identical over 10 bases. This receptor was identified in a male donor in good health and CMV-seropositive. The CDR3: CASSSDRGLGYTF. The CDR3 nucleotides read TGTGCCAGCAGTTCTGACAGGGGGCTCGGCTACACCTTC.